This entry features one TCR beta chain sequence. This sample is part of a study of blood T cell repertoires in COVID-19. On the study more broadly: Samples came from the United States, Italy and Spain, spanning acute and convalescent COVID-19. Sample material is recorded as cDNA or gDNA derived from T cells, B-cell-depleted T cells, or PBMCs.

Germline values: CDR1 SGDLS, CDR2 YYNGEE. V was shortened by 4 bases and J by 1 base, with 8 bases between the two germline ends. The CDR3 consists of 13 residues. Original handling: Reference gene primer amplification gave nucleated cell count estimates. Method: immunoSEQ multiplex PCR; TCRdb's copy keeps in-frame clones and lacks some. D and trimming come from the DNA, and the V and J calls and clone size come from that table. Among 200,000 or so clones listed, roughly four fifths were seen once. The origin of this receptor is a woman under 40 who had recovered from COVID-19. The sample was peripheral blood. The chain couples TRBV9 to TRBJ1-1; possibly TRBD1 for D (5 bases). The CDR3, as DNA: TGTGCCAGCAGCCTTGGACAGAACACTGAAGCTTTCTTT. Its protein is CASSLGQNTEAFF.